A selection of T cell receptor beta chains follows, all from one sample in a study of regulatory T cells in long-lasting Graves disease. TCRdb re-derived calls from the multiplex PCR reads in MiXCR, one entry per CDR3 protein. This sample has around 360,000 distinct CDR3 sequences; 15% to 20% occur once, and the top ten carry over 20%. These same records also appear under a second study, on T cells in Graves' hyperthyroidism and ophthalmopathy.

This material consisted of peripheral blood mononuclear cells (PBMCs), taken at new diagnosis, from a patient treated with antithyroid drugs. The source is a woman aged 18-29 years with Graves disease. The CDR3 runs from the conserved cysteine through the conserved F or W. D genes are given only for firm matches. Only some rows state a clone size, as once, few, many or a class for expanded clones.

NA	TRBJ2-6	NA	TRBV5-6	TGTGCCAGCAGCTTAGCTTACTCTGGGGCCAACGTCCTGACTTTC	CASSLAYSGANVLTF
NA	TRBJ1-5	TRBD1	TRBV5-6	TGTGCCAGCAGCATAGGGACAGGGGGAGCGGGGCCCCAGCATTTT	CASSIGTGGAGPQHF
many	TRBJ2-1	TRBD2	TRBV6-1	TGTGCCAGCACAGAGCGGGAGAGGAATGAGCAGTTCTTC	CASTERERNEQFF
NA	TRBJ1-2	TRBD1	TRBV29-1	TGCAGCGTTGCCCAGTACGACAGGGTTCAGATTAACTATGGCTACACCTTC	CSVAQYDRVQINYGYTF
NA	TRBJ2-7	NA	TRBV3-1	TGTGCCAGCAGCCAAGGTGTGACTATGGGCGAGCAGTACTTC	CASSQGVTMGEQYF
many	TRBJ1-5	NA	TRBV20-1	TGCAGTGCTGTTGACGGGAATCAGCCCCAGCATTTT	CSAVDGNQPQHF
many	TRBJ2-5	NA	TRBV20-1	TGCAGTGCCACCCATGGGGGGCAAGAGACCCAGTACTTC	CSATHGGQETQYF
many	TRBJ1-1	NA	TRBV15	TGTGCCACCAGCAGACAGGTGTCGAACACTGAAGCTTTCTTT	CATSRQVSNTEAFF
many	TRBJ1-1	TRBD1	TRBV12-3/TRBV12-4	TGTGCCAGCAGCTTACAGGGGAGTACTGAAGCTTTCTTT	CASSLQGSTEAFF
many	TRBJ2-7	NA	TRBV3-1	TGTGCCAGCAGCCACGTATTTACCTACGAGCAGTACTTC	CASSHVFTYEQYF
many	TRBJ2-4	TRBD2	TRBV12-3/TRBV12-4	TGTGCCAGCAGTTCTAGCGGGCGCACCCCTGACTTC	CASSSSGRTPDF
few	TRBJ2-1	TRBD1	TRBV5-6	TGTGCCAGCAGCTTGCTTCCGGGACAGGGTCCTTCTCGGCGCCTGTTCTTC	CASSLLPGQGPSRRLFF
few	TRBJ1-1	TRBD1	TRBV12-3/TRBV12-4	TGTGCCAGCAGGAACAGGGGGACGACCGAAGCTTTCTTT	CASRNRGTTEAFF
many	TRBJ1-1	NA	TRBV5-1	TGCGCCAGCAGCACACAGACAGCTATGAACACTGAAGCTTTCTTT	CASSTQTAMNTEAFF
once	TRBJ1-5	NA	TRBV10-3	TGTGCCATCAGGGGGGGCGGACAGCGCAATCAGCCCCAGCATTTT	CAIRGGGQRNQPQHF
many	TRBJ2-7	NA	TRBV7-9	TGTGCCAGCAGCTCCGCCTGGGGAGAGAGTTGGGAGCAGTACTTC	CASSSAWGESWEQYF
many	TRBJ1-6	NA	TRBV11-2	TGTGCCAGCAGCGCCCAGCGGGCCTCTCAAAGGGCCCTCCACTTT	CASSAQRASQRALHF
NA	TRBJ2-5	TRBD1	TRBV18	TGTGCCAGCTCACCATCCGGGACAGGATCAGAGACCCAGTACTTC	CASSPSGTGSETQYF
many	TRBJ2-3	TRBD2	TRBV7-8	TGTGCCAGCAGCTTAGGGGCGGGGGGCGTCACAGATACGCAGTATTTT	CASSLGAGGVTDTQYF
many	TRBJ2-2	TRBD1	TRBV10-1	TGCGCCAGCAGTGATTCCGGGACAGGGTTACCCGGGGAGCTGTTTTTT	CASSDSGTGLPGELFF
many	TRBJ2-3	TRBD1	TRBV24-1	TGTGCCACCAGTGATCCGGTATCCGCCGGGACAGGGATCACAGATACGCAGTATTTT	CATSDPVSAGTGITDTQYF
NA	TRBJ2-7	TRBD2	TRBV5-4	TGTGCCAGCAGCTTGGACCCCCGCGGGAGCGAGCAGTACTTC	CASSLDPRGSEQYF
many	TRBJ2-7	NA	TRBV5-1	TGCGCCAGCAGCTCGACCGGGATCCAGTACTTC	CASSSTGIQYF
few	TRBJ1-5	NA	TRBV6-2/TRBV6-3	TGTGCCAGCAGTGAGTATTCGACTAGCAATCAGCCCCAGCATTTT	CASSEYSTSNQPQHF
NA	TRBJ1-2	NA	TRBV28	TGTGCCAGCAGTCCACCCGGGATAGACTATGGCTACACCTTC	CASSPPGIDYGYTF
NA	TRBJ2-1	NA	TRBV29-1	TGCAGCGTTGAATTAGGCGTTAGCTACGAGCAGTTCTTC	CSVELGVSYEQFF
few	TRBJ2-3	NA	TRBV19	TGTGCCAGTAGTATAATTTTTGGGACAGATACGCAGTATTTT	CASSIIFGTDTQYF
many	TRBJ2-1	NA	TRBV20-1	TGCAGTGCTGGAAGAACTACAGGGAGCGAGCAGTTCTTC	CSAGRTTGSEQFF
many	TRBJ2-1	TRBD2	TRBV7-3	TGTGCCAGCAGCTTAATAGCGGGTCACTACAATGAGCAGTTCTTC	CASSLIAGHYNEQFF
few	TRBJ2-7	TRBD2	TRBV7-2	TGTGCCAGCAGCTTAGTGGGACTAGCGGGGGGGCCTTACGAGCAGTACTTC	CASSLVGLAGGPYEQYF
many	TRBJ2-1	TRBD2	TRBV15	TGTGCCACCAGCAGGGAGATTCCGGGACTAGCGGGGGACAATGAGCAGTTCTTC	CATSREIPGLAGDNEQFF
many	TRBJ2-2	NA	TRBV3-1	TGTGCCAGCAGCCAAGAAGCCCGTGGGGAGCTGTTTTTT	CASSQEARGELFF
few	TRBJ1-1	NA	TRBV7-8	TGTGCCAGCAGCTTAGCGAGGTGGACTGAAGCTTTCTTT	CASSLARWTEAFF
NA	TRBJ1-1	NA	TRBV6-1	TGTGCCAGCGGGCGGCAAAAGAACACTGAAGCTTTCTTT	CASGRQKNTEAFF
many	TRBJ1-1	NA	TRBV5-1	TGCGCCAGCAGCTTGCAGGCCAACACTGAAGCTTTCTTT	CASSLQANTEAFF
many	TRBJ2-5	TRBD2	TRBV12-3/TRBV12-4	TGTGCCAGCAACTCGGGGGGACTAGACCAAGAGACCCAGTACTTC	CASNSGGLDQETQYF
many	TRBJ2-6	NA	TRBV11-2	TGTGCCAGCAGCCAATTCTCTAGGGCTGGGGCCAACGTCCTGACTTTC	CASSQFSRAGANVLTF
many	TRBJ1-1	NA	TRBV3-1	TGTGCCAGCAGCCCCAGGGTTGGTACTGAAGCTTTCTTT	CASSPRVGTEAFF
many	TRBJ1-5	TRBD1	TRBV11-3	TGTGCCAGCAGCCGGGGGACAGGGGGATACTATAGCAATCAGCCCCAGCATTTT	CASSRGTGGYYSNQPQHF
NA	TRBJ1-5	TRBD1	TRBV30	TGTGCCTGGAGGGAGGGTTGGGACAGGGATGGGAATCAGCCCCAGCATTTT	CAWREGWDRDGNQPQHF
few	TRBJ1-6	NA	TRBV6-2/TRBV6-3	TGTGCCAGCAGGGACAGTTCGAATTCACCCCTCCACTTT	CASRDSSNSPLHF
many	TRBJ1-1	NA	TRBV30	TGTGCCTGGAGAACAGGGCAGAGCAACACTGAAGCTTTCTTT	CAWRTGQSNTEAFF
NA	TRBJ1-2	NA	TRBV5-6	TGTGCCGGCGGTTCAGGGGCAGTCAACTATGGCTACACCTTC	CAGGSGAVNYGYTF
many	TRBJ1-5	TRBD1	TRBV12-3/TRBV12-4	TGTGCCAGCAGTGCCGCCGGGACAGCGATCGGTCAGCCCCAGCATTTT	CASSAAGTAIGQPQHF
many	TRBJ1-1	NA	TRBV3-1	TGTGCCAGCAGCCCCGCAGGCAGGTTGACGACTGAAGCTTTCTTT	CASSPAGRLTTEAFF
many	TRBJ1-5	TRBD1	TRBV15	TGTGCCACCAGCCAGGACAGGTTCAATCAGCCCCAGCATTTT	CATSQDRFNQPQHF
many	TRBJ2-1	NA	TRBV7-9	TGTGCCAGCAGCTCCGGGACCAGAGAACTCTACAATGAGCAGTTCTTC	CASSSGTRELYNEQFF